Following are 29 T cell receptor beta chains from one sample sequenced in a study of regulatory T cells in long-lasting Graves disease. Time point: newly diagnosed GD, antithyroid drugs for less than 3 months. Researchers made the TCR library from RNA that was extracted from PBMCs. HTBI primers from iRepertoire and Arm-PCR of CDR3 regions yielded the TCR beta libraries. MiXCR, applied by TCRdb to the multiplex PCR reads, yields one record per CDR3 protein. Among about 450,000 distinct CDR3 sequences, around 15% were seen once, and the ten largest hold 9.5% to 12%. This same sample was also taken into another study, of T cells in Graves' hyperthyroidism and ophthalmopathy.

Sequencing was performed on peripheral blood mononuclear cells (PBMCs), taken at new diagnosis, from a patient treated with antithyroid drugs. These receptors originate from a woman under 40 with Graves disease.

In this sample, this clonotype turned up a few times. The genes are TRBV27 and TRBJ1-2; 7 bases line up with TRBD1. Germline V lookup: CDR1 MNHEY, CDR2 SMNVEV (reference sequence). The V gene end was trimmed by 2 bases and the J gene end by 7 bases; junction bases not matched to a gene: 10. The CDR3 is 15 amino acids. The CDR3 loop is CASSLGGKGASGYTF. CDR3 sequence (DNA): TGTGCCAGCAGTTTAGGGGGAAAGGGGGCGAGTGGCTACACCTTC.

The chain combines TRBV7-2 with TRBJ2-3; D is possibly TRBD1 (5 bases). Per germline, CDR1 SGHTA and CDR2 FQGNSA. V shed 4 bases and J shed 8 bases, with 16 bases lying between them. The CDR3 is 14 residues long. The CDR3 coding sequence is TGTGCCAGCAGCTCACCACCGGGCAGGGTTACGCAGTATTTT. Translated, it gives CASSSPPGRVTQYF.

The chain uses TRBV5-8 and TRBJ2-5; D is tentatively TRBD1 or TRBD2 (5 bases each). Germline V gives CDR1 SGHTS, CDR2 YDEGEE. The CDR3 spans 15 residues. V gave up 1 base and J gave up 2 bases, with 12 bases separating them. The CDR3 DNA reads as TGTGCCAGCAGCTTGTTGGGGACCAAACAAGAGACCCAGTACTTC. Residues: CASSLLGTKQETQYF.

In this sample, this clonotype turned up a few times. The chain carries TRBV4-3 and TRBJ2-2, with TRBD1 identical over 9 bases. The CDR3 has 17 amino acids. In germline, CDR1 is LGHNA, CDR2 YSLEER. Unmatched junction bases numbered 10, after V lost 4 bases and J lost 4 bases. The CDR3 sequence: CASSPSTGGAGTGELFF. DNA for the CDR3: TGCGCCAGCAGCCCCAGCACAGGGGGCGCGGGCACCGGGGAGCTGTTTTTT.

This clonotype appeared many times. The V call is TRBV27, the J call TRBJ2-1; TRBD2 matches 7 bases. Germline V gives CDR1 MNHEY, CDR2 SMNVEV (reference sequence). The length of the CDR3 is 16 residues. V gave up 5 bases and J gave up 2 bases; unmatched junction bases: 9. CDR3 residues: CASSLKLASTYNEQFF. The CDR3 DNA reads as TGTGCCAGCAGTCTTAAACTAGCGTCCACCTACAATGAGCAGTTCTTC.

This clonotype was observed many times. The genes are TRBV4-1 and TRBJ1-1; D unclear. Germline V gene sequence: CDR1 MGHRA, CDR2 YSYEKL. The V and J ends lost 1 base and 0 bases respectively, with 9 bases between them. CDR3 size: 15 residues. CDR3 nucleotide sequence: TGCGCCAGCAGCCAAGGGCGGCAACTGAACACTGAAGCTTTCTTT. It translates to CASSQGRQLNTEAFF.

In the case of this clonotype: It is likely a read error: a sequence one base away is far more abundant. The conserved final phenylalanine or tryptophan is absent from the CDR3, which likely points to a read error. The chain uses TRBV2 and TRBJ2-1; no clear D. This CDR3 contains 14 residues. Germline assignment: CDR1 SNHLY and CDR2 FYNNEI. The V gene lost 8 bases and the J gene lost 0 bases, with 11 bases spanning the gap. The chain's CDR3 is CASRPPGSYNEQFS. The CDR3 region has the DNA TGTGCCAGCCGCCCCCCAGGCTCCTACAATGAGCAGTTCTCC.

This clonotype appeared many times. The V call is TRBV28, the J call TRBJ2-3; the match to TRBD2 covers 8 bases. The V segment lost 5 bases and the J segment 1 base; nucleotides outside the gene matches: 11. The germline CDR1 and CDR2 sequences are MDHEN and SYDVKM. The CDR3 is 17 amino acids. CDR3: CASSLPKREWGTDTQYF. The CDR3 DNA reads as TGTGCCAGCAGTCTCCCCAAGCGGGAGTGGGGCACAGATACGCAGTATTTT.

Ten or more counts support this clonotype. CDR3 region: CASSYSASGTFNEQFF. The CDR3 DNA follows: TGTGCCAGCAGTTACTCGGCTAGCGGGACGTTCAATGAGCAGTTCTTC. The chain carries TRBV6-2 or TRBV6-3 and TRBJ2-1, with 9 bases identical to TRBD2. The CDR3 has 16 residues. The germline CDR1 and CDR2 sequences are MNHEY and SVGEGT. V was clipped by 0 bases and J by 6 bases; unmatched bases: 6.

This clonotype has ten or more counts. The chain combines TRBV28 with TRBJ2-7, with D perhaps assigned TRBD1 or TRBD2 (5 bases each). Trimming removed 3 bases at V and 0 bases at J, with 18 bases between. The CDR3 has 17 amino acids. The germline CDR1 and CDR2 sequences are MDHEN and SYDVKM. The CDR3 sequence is CASSLGRLGGLSYEQYF. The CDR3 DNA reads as TGTGCCAGCAGTTTGGGGCGCCTAGGCGGGCTCTCCTACGAGCAGTACTTC.

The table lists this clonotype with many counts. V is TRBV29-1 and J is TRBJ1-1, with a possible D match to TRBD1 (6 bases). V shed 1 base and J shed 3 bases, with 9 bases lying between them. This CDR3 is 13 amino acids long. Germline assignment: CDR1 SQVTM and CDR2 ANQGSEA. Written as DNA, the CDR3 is TGCAGCGTTGAAGTGAGGACAGACACTGAAGCTTTCTTT. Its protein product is CSVEVRTDTEAFF.

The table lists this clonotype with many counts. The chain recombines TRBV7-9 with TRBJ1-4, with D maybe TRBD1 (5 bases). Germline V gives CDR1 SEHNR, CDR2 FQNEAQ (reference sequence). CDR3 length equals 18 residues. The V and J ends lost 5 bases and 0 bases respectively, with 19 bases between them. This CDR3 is CASSDRGGIAATNEKLFF. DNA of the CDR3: TGTGCCAGCAGCGATCGGGGGGGGATCGCCGCAACTAATGAAAAACTGTTTTTT.

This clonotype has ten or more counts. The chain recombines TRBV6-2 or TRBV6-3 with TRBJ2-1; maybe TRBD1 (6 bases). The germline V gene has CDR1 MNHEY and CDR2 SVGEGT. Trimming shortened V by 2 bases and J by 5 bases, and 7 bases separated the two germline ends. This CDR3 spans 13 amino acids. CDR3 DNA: TGTGCCAGCAGTTACCGACAGGACAATGAGCAGTTCTTC. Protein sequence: CASSYRQDNEQFF.

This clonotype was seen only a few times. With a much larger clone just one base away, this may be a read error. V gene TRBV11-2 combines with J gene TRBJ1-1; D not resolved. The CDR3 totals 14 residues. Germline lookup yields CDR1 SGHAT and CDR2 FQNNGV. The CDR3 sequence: CASSPEFRVTEASF. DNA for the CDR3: TGTGCCAGCAGCCCAGAGTTTCGGGTGACTGAAGCTTCCTTT.

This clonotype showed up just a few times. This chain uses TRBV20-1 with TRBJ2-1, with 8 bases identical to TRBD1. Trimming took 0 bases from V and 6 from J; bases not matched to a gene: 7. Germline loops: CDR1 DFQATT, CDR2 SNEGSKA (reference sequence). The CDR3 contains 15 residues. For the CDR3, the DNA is TGCAGTGCTAGAGATATTAGGGACAGGCCCAATGAGCAGTTCTTC. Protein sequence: CSARDIRDRPNEQFF.

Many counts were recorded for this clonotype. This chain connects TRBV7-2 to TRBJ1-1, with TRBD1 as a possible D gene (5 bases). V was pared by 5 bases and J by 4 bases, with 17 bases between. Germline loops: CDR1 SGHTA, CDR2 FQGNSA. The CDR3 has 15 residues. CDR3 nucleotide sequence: TGTGCCAGCAGCCTACGGCAGGGAGAGGGCACTGAAGCTTTCTTT. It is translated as CASSLRQGEGTEAFF.

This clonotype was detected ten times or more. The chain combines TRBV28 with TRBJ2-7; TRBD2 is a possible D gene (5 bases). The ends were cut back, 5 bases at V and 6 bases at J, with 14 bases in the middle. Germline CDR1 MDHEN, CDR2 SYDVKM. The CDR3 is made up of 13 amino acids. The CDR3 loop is CASSLLVGREQYF. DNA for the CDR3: TGTGCCAGCAGTCTACTAGTTGGTCGCGAGCAGTACTTC.

The CDR3 sequence: CASSEGLAVLGEQFF. CDR3 bases: TGTGCCAGCAGTGAGGGACTAGCGGTTTTGGGTGAGCAGTTCTTC. The chain combines TRBV6-2 or TRBV6-3 with TRBJ2-1; TRBD2 matches 11 bases. From germline, CDR1 is MNHEY and CDR2 SVGEGT. Germline trimming cut 5 bases from V and 9 bases from J; bases unmatched to any gene: 9. There are 15 residues in the CDR3.

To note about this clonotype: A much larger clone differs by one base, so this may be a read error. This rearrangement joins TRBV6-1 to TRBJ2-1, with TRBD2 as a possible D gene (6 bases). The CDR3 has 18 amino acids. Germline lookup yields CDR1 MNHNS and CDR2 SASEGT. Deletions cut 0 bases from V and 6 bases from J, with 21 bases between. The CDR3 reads CASSEAQRASERGNEQFF. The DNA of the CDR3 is TGTGCCAGCAGTGAAGCGCAAAGAGCTAGCGAGAGGGGCAATGAGCAGTTCTTC.

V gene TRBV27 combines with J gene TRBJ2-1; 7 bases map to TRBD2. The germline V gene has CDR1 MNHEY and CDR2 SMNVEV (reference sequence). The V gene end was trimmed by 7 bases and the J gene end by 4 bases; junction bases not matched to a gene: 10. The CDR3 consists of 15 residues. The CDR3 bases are TGTGCCAGCACCTTTGGTATTAGCGGGTACAATGAGCAGTTCTTC. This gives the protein CASTFGISGYNEQFF.

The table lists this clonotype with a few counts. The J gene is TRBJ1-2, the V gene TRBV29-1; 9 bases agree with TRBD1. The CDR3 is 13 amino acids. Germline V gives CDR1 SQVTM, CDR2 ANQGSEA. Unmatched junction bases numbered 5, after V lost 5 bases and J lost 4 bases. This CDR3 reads CSVWGQGGYGYTF. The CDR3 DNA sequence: TGCAGCGTTTGGGGACAGGGAGGCTATGGCTACACCTTC.

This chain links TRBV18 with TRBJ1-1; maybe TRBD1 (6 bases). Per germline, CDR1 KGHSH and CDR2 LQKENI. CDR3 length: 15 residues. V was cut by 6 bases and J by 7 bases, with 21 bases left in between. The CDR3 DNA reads TGTGCCAGCTCCCCCCGGGGCAGGGGTATGCGTGAAGCTTTCTTT. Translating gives CASSPRGRGMREAFF. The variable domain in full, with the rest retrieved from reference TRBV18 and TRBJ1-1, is NAGVMQNPRHLVRRRGQEARLRCSPMKGHSHVYWYRQLPEEGLKFMVYLQKENIIDESGMPKERFSAEFPKEGPSILRIQQVVRGDSAAYFCASSPRGRGMREAFFGQGTRLTVV.

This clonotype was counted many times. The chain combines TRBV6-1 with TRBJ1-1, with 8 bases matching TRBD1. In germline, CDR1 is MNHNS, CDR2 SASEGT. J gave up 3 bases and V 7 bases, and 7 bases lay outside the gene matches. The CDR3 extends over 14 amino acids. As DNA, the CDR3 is TGTGCCAGCACCCCGACAGGGGTTGACACTGAAGCTTTCTTT. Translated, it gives CASTPTGVDTEAFF.

CDR3: CASSQDSSGRAGEQFF. CDR3 nucleotides: TGTGCCAGCAGCCAAGATTCTAGCGGGAGGGCCGGTGAGCAGTTCTTC. The chain has TRBV3-1 and TRBJ2-1; 12 bases map to TRBD2. The V gene end was trimmed by 0 bases and the J gene end by 9 bases; junction bases not matched to a gene: 6. CDR1 LGHDT and CDR2 YNNKEL come from the germline V gene (reference sequence). CDR3 size: 16 residues.

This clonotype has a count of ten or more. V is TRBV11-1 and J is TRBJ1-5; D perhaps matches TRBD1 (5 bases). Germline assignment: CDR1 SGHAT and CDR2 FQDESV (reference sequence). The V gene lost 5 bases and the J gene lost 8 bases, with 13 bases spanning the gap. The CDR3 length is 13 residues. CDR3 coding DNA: TGTGCCAGCAGCGGAGGGGTTAGGGAGCCCCAGCATTTT. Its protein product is CASSGGVREPQHF.

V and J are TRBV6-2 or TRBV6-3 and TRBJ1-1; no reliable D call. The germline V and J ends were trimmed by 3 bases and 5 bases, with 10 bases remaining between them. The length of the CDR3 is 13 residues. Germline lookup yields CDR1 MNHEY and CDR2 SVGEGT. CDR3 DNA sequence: TGTGCCAGCAGTTATGGGCGGGAAACTGAAGCTTTCTTT. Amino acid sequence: CASSYGRETEAFF.

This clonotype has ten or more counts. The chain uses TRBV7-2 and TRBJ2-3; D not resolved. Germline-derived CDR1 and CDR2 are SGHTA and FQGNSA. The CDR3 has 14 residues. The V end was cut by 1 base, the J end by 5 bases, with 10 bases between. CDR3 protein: CASSLVGSGDTQYF. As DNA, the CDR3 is TGTGCCAGCAGCTTAGTAGGATCGGGAGATACGCAGTATTTT.

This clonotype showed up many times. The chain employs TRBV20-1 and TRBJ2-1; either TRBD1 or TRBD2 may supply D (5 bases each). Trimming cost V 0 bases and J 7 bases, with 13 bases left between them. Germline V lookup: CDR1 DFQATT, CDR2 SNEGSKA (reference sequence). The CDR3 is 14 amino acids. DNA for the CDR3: TGCAGTGCTAGAGATCCGGGGACGAGGAATGAGCAGTTCTTC. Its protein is CSARDPGTRNEQFF.

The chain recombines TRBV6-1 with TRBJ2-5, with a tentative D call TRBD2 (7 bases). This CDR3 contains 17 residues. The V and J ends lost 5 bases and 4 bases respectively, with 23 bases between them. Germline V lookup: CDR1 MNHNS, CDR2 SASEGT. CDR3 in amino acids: CASSRGGSWGGLETQYF. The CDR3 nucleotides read TGTGCCAGCAGTAGAGGGGGGTCCTGGGGGGGCCTAGAGACCCAGTACTTC.